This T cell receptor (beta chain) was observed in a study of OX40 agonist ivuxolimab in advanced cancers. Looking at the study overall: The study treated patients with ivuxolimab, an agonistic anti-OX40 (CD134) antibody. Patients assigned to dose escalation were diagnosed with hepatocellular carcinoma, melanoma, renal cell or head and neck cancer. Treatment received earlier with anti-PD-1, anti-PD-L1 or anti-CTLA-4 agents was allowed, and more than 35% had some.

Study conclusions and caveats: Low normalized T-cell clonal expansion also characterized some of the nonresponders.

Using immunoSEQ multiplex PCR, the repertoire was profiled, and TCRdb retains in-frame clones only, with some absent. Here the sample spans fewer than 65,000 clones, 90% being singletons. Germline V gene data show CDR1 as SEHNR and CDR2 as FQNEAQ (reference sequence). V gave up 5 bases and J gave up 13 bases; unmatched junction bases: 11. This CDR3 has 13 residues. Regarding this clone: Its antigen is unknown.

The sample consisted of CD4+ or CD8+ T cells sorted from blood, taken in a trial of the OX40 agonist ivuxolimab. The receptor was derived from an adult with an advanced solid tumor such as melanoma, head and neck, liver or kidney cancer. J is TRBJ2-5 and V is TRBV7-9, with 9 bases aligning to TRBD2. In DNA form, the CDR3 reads TGTGCCAGCAGCCAGGAGCTAGCGGGGAAGACGTACTTC. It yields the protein CASSQELAGKTYF.